Below, one TCR beta chain is given with its context. Its specificity is unknown. V shed 1 base and J 8 bases; nucleotides not matched to a gene: 11. In germline, CDR1 is SGHVS, CDR2 FQNEAQ. This CDR3 contains 18 residues. The sample is drawn from a study of cytomegalovirus exposure and HLA in healthy donors. Whole-study findings and limits: For TCR beta chains, V- and J-gene trimming was later linked to a missense DCLRE1C variant.

The study ran its PCR with 60 Vbeta and 13 Jbeta primers. Assay used: immunoSEQ multiplex PCR; TCRdb lists only in-frame clones, some missing. Its listing shows 180,000 or so clones. Likely unrecorded immune exposures existed in these nominally healthy donors. The V and J genes are TRBV7-8 and TRBJ2-1; 13 nucleotides match TRBD2. The sequence was collected from a boy under 18 in good health and CMV-seronegative. The material sequenced was PBMCs. This CDR3 reads CASSLGSTSGGGQYEQFF. CDR3 sequence (DNA): TGTGCCAGCAGCTTAGGTTCAACTAGCGGGGGGGGACAATATGAGCAGTTCTTC.